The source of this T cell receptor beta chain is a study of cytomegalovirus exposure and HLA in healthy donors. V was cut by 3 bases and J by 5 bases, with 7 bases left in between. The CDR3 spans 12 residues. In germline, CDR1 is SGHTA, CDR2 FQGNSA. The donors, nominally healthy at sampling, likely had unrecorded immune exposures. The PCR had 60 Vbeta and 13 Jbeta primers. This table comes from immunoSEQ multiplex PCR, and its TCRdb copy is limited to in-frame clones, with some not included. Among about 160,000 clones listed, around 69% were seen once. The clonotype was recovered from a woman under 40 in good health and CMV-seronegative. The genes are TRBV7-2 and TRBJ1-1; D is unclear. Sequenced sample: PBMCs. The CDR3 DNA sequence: TGTGCCAGCAGCTTTCCGGGAACTGAAGCTTTCTTT. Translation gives CASSFPGTEAFF.